Listed below are T cell receptor beta chains from one sample, sequenced in a study of Graves' ophthalmopathy and Graves' hyperthyroidism. TCRdb called the multiplex PCR reads again in MiXCR, with one record for every CDR3 protein. Found here are 650,000 to 900,000 distinct CDR3 sequences, 40% of them singletons; the top ten hold approximately 43%. The sample taken for sequencing was peripheral blood. Receptors originate from an adult man with Graves' ophthalmopathy. Both conserved end residues are trimmed from each CDR3. Each record gives: V gene, CDR3 protein.

V: TRBV15; CDR3: ATSSLSGLAGGLGAETQY
V: TRBV20-1; CDR3: SARDPAGGTIY
V: TRBV20-1; CDR3: SARRGGGTNEKLF
V: TRBV25-1; CDR3: ASSRILETPETQY
V: TRBV9; CDR3: ASSAGGRGFGRGYT
V: TRBV19; CDR3: ASNPSQGRGRRGYT
V: TRBV10-2; CDR3: ASSDRSKLNQPQH
V: TRBV7-6; CDR3: ASSRGTGGTEQY
V: TRBV29-1; CDR3: SVSRDRNTGELF
V: TRBV2; CDR3: ASRPDRGQPQPQY
V: TRBV4-1; CDR3: ASSQDGGQPYGYT
V: TRBV7-9; CDR3: ASTGRVPEAF
V: TRBV20-1; CDR3: SAQGARGEKLF
V: TRBV20-1; CDR3: SARGARQGALEQY
V: TRBV7-9; CDR3: ASSQDAGGGGNTIY
V: TRBV7-9; CDR3: ASSQERGDREMENEKLF
V: TRBV10-1; CDR3: ASSPQERTGYEQY
V: TRBV29-1; CDR3: SVLRPGTGSEAF
V: TRBV19; CDR3: ASTRGGSSGYT
V: TRBV7-9; CDR3: ASSSGARVNTEAF
V: TRBV11-3; CDR3: ASSVGLQGRHRTGFLGGANVLT
V: TRBV20-1; CDR3: SARWQDQETQY
V: TRBV2; CDR3: ASRKQYGYT
V: TRBV4-1; CDR3: ASSQEGQVVGKLF
V: TRBV7-2; CDR3: ASSSGAVGPIY
V: TRBV20-1; CDR3: SARPGQGRETQY
V: TRBV10-3; CDR3: ASRDGTGASGNTIY
V: TRBV12-3/TRBV12-4; CDR3: ASSLSPPGYGYT
V: TRBV10-3; CDR3: AIKASGTSTDTQY
V: TRBV7-9; CDR3: ASSSSQGFGEEKLF
V: TRBV7-2; CDR3: ASSPRGQGSGNTIY
V: TRBV20-1; CDR3: SQRNRAPGNQPQH
V: TRBV25-1; CDR3: ASSEWGDGYT
V: TRBV2; CDR3: ASSGLGRANYGYT
V: TRBV6-1; CDR3: ASSPPDLPYEQY
V: TRBV25-1; CDR3: ASVEELELYGYT
V: TRBV24-1; CDR3: ATSIGGDGETQH
V: TRBV10-3; CDR3: ASRLGAQETQY
V: TRBV5-4; CDR3: ASRPRGRISGANVLT
V: TRBV7-3; CDR3: ASSRRGAGDTQY
V: TRBV25-1; CDR3: ATGLGVTYEQY
V: TRBV19; CDR3: ASSRTGGISNQPQH
V: TRBV25-1; CDR3: ASSYSRSRVAGELF
V: TRBV12-3/TRBV12-4; CDR3: ASSYRPTGVGETQY
V: TRBV24-1; CDR3: ASSLNPYQPQH
V: TRBV12-3/TRBV12-4; CDR3: ASSFTGVETQY
V: TRBV2; CDR3: AREQGLDYGYT
V: TRBV19; CDR3: ASSIDTSEFLPPLH
V: TRBV20-1; CDR3: SAQARLYEQY
V: TRBV20-1; CDR3: SFSMNTEAF
V: TRBV29-1; CDR3: SVEVLT
V: TRBV29-1; CDR3: SEGLGPYEQY
V: TRBV19; CDR3: ASNSRGRSGANVLT
V: TRBV7-9; CDR3: ASSPRGAVEKLF
V: TRBV10-3; CDR3: AIRPSGDNEQY
V: TRBV27; CDR3: ASSRRDYNSPLH
V: TRBV19; CDR3: ASFPGRNNEKLF
V: TRBV7-6; CDR3: ASSVKRGPNSPLH
V: TRBV29-1; CDR3: SVAVPLIVQGGYT
V: TRBV6-5; CDR3: ASTGLAEGAYEQY